This T cell receptor beta chain was found in a study of cytomegalovirus exposure and HLA in healthy donors (dated by TCRdb to the late 2010s). Background on the whole study: An earlier analysis of around 600 of the donors reported 276 Gb of sequence data and approximately 110 million unique TCR beta sequences from about 180 million T cells. The number of typed donors differed by locus: 629-630 for A, B, C, DRB1 and DQB1; 500 to 550 for DQA1; 600 to 610 for DPA1; and around 490 for DPB1. In addition to the first cohort of about 650 subjects, a separate validation cohort of 120 different subjects was used. Among the roughly 380 genotyped donors, under 90% belonged to the genetic ancestry cluster associated with self-reported Caucasian donors. The study profiled the T cell repertoires of about 720 subjects by immunosequencing and related them to cytomegalovirus serostatus. Rather than using new phenotypic data, the later analysis identified candidate immune exposures from TCR beta sequences and from how often those sequences occurred across donors. All discovery cohort repertoires had been generated on a single sequencing platform. A handful of DR-DQ haplotypes were handled as single units for association and clustering because linkage in the cohort was strong. An early release that covered around 590 HLA-typed donors contained around 300 gigabases of sequencing data and tens of millions of unique TCR sequences. Across approximately 400 genotyped donors of the cohort, an average of approximately 240,000 unique TCR beta nucleotide sequences per donor were sequenced, and 15% to 20% of those sequences were non-productive. The study was designed to test whether signatures of past pathogen exposure could be identified by cataloging public T cell receptors. To study patterns of TCR occurrence, a later analysis re-analyzed previously published TCR beta repertoires from several hundred donors and added high-resolution HLA genotyping. To predict cytomegalovirus infection status, the study brought together high-throughput TCR immunosequencing, statistical association of individual TCRs with disease status, and machine learning. Class I and class II HLA loci were covered by the typing at four-digit resolution. In a later genetic analysis, genome-wide SNP genotypes for about 55% of the roughly 700 donors were used, and that subset was treated as a discovery cohort. Alongside the repertoire data, information on donor age, sex, ethnicity and CMV serostatus was compiled. An earlier analysis of roughly 580 of the donors used high-throughput TCR beta sequencing to judge whether each TCR beta V gene segment behaved as functional or pseudogenic. Study-wide conclusions, independent of this receptor: In a later analysis, HLA-associated TCR beta chains were found to be more clonally expanded and to have lower generation probabilities than equally common non-associated chains. Because HLA typing was unavailable for some donors at each locus, only the typed subset was used in association tests. The study gave a list of some 150 TCR beta chains associated with cytomegalovirus. A further reported finding was that TCR beta sequences accurately predicted the HLA-A and HLA-B alleles for most subjects in the first cohort. A later analysis reported that several top co-occurrence clusters appeared linked to parvovirus B19, influenza, CMV and Epstein-Barr virus. In vitro tests confirmed that a few of the cytomegalovirus-associated TCR beta chains recognize cytomegalovirus antigens. Some IMGT-functional V segments, including TRBV6-2 and TRBV6-3, could not be distinguished by the 87-base-pair reads and were therefore excluded. In both the original and validation cohorts, the classifier was reported to diagnose cytomegalovirus status with high specificity and sensitivity. Because counts were too low, roughly 18 rarely observed V segments, including chromosome 9 orphons, were left out of the earlier analysis of about 500 of the donors. Sequencing depth was assumed to be roughly uniform across donors in the presence/absence analyses, though that assumption may not hold. Linkage disequilibrium might explain the correlated functional status among segregating V segments, but an unknown experimental factor could not be ruled out. Only TCR beta chains were sequenced in this cohort, and the absence of alpha or paired-chain data limited detectable features. In a later analysis, the rate of TCR association differed among HLA loci, with DRB1 alleles having the most associated TCRs and HLA-C alleles having the fewest. According to the authors, the approach could potentially be generalized to other disease states and immunological phenotypes. Most CMV-associated TCR beta chains appeared to be HLA-restricted in a later analysis, and the HLA associations seemed to be driven largely by CMV exposure. For the cohort, immune exposure information was limited to CMV serostatus. In a later genetic analysis, a missense DCLRE1C variant was associated with V-gene and J-gene trimming of TCR beta chains, and the association was replicated in an independent cohort. In an earlier analysis of approximately 590 of the donors, most TCR beta V segments appeared in productive rearrangements about 87% or about 30% of the time, broadly matching IMGT annotations. Most TCR sequences were seen in very few donors, while some public TCRs were found in many individuals. When HLA alleles, especially DR and DQ, strongly co-occurred, attributing TCR associations to individual alleles was difficult. In a later genetic analysis, fewer N-insertions in productive TCRs were reported among donors in an Asian-associated ancestry cluster than the approximately 710-donor mean. At a false discovery rate of 0.05, a later analysis linked 16,000 or so TCR beta sequences to specific HLA alleles. A cluster of highly shared sequence variants was judged likely to represent a technical artifact of the sequencing pipeline.

With respect to this clone: Its antigen remains undetermined. Base-call qualities are not available, and no considerably larger clone is one nucleotide away.

Relative to germline, V is missing 8 bases and J is missing 6 bases, with 6 bases of the junction outside any gene match. The germline V gene sets CDR1 to SGHTA and CDR2 to FQGTGA. Reading from cysteine to phenylalanine, the CDR3 counts 13 amino acids. Only CDR3 DNA remains: 39 bases, in frame from the first base. The cohort comprised around 690 healthy bone marrow donors. All cohort members were sampled while nominally healthy, although unrecorded immune exposures were likely present. The donor tested CMV seronegative and was one of the 352 seronegative cohort members. Every donor gave a peripheral blood sample, and the peripheral blood mononuclear cells from that sample were used for TCR beta sequencing. The Qiagen DNeasy Blood Extraction Kit was used to extract genomic DNA from the blood cell samples. The method behind the library was the immunoSEQ multiplex PCR assay. For the multiplex PCR, a mixture combining 60 forward primers for TCR Vbeta segments and 13 reverse primers for TCR Jbeta segments was used. The CDR3 region of rearranged TCR beta genes was amplified from genomic DNA with a multiplex PCR assay. On the Illumina HiSeq System, the amplified TCR beta libraries were sequenced as 87-base-pair reads. As for how the authors treated the data: Across the 670 or so repertoires, a later analysis counted some 81 million unique TCR beta chains, around 11 million of which were shared by at least two donors. A nearest-neighbor algorithm error-corrected the raw reads and collapsed the reads into unique sequences, merging closely related sequences to remove PCR and sequencing errors. CDR3 sequences were aligned to IMGT reference sequences to assign V, D and J gene segments. Each retained sequence needed at least a six-nucleotide match to both a V gene segment and a J gene segment. A rearrangement counted as productive if the CDR3 had no stop codons and remained in frame with V and J, and every other rearrangement counted as non-productive. Following IMGT convention, CDR3 was defined as the stretch from the second conserved V-encoded cysteine to the conserved J-encoded phenylalanine. Sequences without an unambiguous match to a single V gene segment were excluded from the earlier analysis of almost 600 of the donors. In an earlier analysis of 500 to 750 of the donors, V segments were called functional above 56.7% productive rearrangements and were called segregating when the between-donor standard deviation exceeded 5%. A statistical classification framework was built for diagnosing cytomegalovirus status from the catalog of TCR beta chain sequences. A later analysis assigned V and J genes by comparing TCR nucleotide sequences with IMGT/GENE-DB human TR gene sequences. Using the TCRdist pipeline, a later analysis assigned CDR3 sequences along with most-parsimonious VDJ recombination scenarios. In a later analysis, each TCR beta chain was defined by its CDR3 amino acid sequence together with its V-gene family, and reads without a unique V-gene family were excluded. To address suspected cross-contamination and a sequencing artifact, a later analysis removed several hundred highly shared, low-generation-probability nucleotide sequences. In a later analysis, a clonal expansion index for each public chain was calculated from normalized within-repertoire ranks of inferred template counts. In a later analysis, generation probabilities were computed with a VDJ recombination model fitted to out-of-frame rearrangements, and the resulting probabilities were checked against IGoR. A later analysis scored TCR-TCR, TCR-HLA and TCR-CMV co-occurrence with hypergeometric tests, applying a repertoire-size bias correction to TCR pairs. False discovery rates were estimated in a later analysis by permuting HLA or CMV assignments 20 times. In a later analysis, co-occurring TCRs were grouped using DBSCAN, and TCRdist sequence similarity was added for clustering within HLA-allele-positive subsets. Repertoires with fewer than 30,000 or more than 120,000 public chains, plus five repertoires with anomalous nucleotide sharing, were excluded from co-occurrence clustering. In TCRdb, the immuneACCESS table is reduced to in-frame sequences with V and J assigned. These tables do not hold every clone; where another copy was compared, an unresolved V gene accounts for under half, and the others remain unexplained. The V and J calls and clone size are taken from that table; D and trimming were inferred from the DNA. This sample gives 170,000 or so clones in total; 83% of them show up just once. Around 1.5% of the sample lies in the top ten.

This TCR was sampled from a man in his fifties in good health and CMV-seronegative. The material sequenced was PBMCs. The V gene is TRBV7-3 and the J gene is TRBJ2-3; 9 junctional bases match TRBD2. The CDR3 region: CASRRGGSDTQYF. The nucleotide sequence is given as TGTGCCAGCCGGCGGGGGGGATCCGATACGCAGTATTTT.